This T cell receptor (beta chain) was captured in a study of cytomegalovirus exposure and HLA in healthy donors (dated by TCRdb to about 2017). A note on the overall study: According to an earlier analysis of a few hundred of the donors, some 180 million T cells yielded over 90 million unique TCR beta sequences and 250 to 350 Gb of sequence data. An early release covering around 630 HLA-typed donors comprised 250 to 350 gigabases of sequencing data and approximately 85 million unique TCR sequences. Of the approximately 400 genotyped donors, roughly 85% fell in the genetic ancestry cluster associated with self-reported Caucasian donors. The study aimed to test whether cataloging public T cell receptors could reveal signatures of past pathogen exposure. Using immunosequencing, the study profiled T cell repertoires from about 650 subjects and related those repertoires to cytomegalovirus serostatus. A separate validation cohort of 90 to 150 different subjects was used in addition to the 666-subject first cohort. To predict cytomegalovirus infection status, the study combined high-throughput TCR immunosequencing, statistical association of individual TCRs with disease status, and machine learning. A later analysis re-examined previously published TCR beta repertoires from more than 650 donors and added high-resolution HLA genotyping to investigate patterns of TCR occurrence. The later analysis used no new phenotypic data to find candidate immune exposures, relying instead on TCR beta sequences and their occurrence across donors. To decide whether each TCR beta V gene segment behaved as functional or pseudogenic, an earlier analysis of some 580 of the donors relied on high-throughput TCR beta sequencing. Alongside the repertoire data, information on donor age, sex, ethnicity and CMV serostatus was compiled. In a later genetic analysis, genome-wide SNP genotypes for about 60% of the 666 donors were used, and that subset was treated as a discovery cohort. All discovery cohort repertoires had been generated using a single sequencing platform. HLA typing covered class I and class II loci at four-digit resolution. The number of typed donors differed by locus: 629-630 for A, B, C, DRB1 and DQB1; 500 to 550 for DQA1; approximately 610 for DPA1; and some 470 for DPB1. About five DR-DQ haplotypes were treated as single units for association and clustering because of strong linkage in the cohort. Among 300 to 450 genotyped donors of the cohort, an average of approximately 240,000 unique TCR beta nucleotide sequences were sequenced per donor, around 20% of them non-productive.

Here is what the overall study found, with its caveats: In a later genetic analysis, a missense DCLRE1C variant was associated with V-gene and J-gene trimming of TCR beta chains, and the association was replicated in an independent cohort. Assigning TCR associations to individual alleles was difficult when HLA alleles, especially DR and DQ, strongly co-occurred. The classifier was reported to diagnose cytomegalovirus status with high specificity and sensitivity in both the original and validation cohorts. This cohort had only TCR beta chains sequenced, and the lack of alpha or paired-chain data limited which features could be detected. Some IMGT-functional V segments, including TRBV6-2 and TRBV6-3, could not be told apart with the 87-base-pair reads, so those segments were excluded. The sequencing pipeline was judged likely to have produced a cluster of highly shared sequence variants as a technical artifact. The only immune exposure information available for the cohort was CMV serostatus. According to the authors, the approach could potentially be generalized to other disease states and immunological phenotypes. Several of the top co-occurrence clusters appeared to be linked to parvovirus B19, influenza, CMV and Epstein-Barr virus, according to a later analysis. A further reported finding was that TCR beta sequences accurately predicted the HLA-A and HLA-B alleles for most subjects in the first cohort. In an earlier analysis of some 500 of the donors, most TCR beta V segments were observed in productive rearrangements about 90% or about 30% of the time, broadly matching IMGT annotations. In a later analysis, TCR association rates were found to vary across HLA loci, with the most associated TCRs seen for DRB1 alleles and the fewest for HLA-C alleles. Specific HLA alleles were associated with 15,000 to 20,000 TCR beta sequences at a false discovery rate of 0.05 in a later analysis. Sequencing depth was assumed to be roughly uniform across donors in the presence/absence analyses, though that assumption may not hold. Linkage disequilibrium might explain the correlated functional status among segregating V segments, but an unknown experimental factor could not be excluded. A later analysis found that most CMV-associated TCR beta chains appeared HLA-restricted, with HLA associations seemingly driven largely by CMV exposure. The study listed 164 TCR beta chains as associated with cytomegalovirus. Because counts were too low, 15 to 20 rarely observed V segments, including chromosome 9 orphons, were excluded from the earlier analysis of 500 to 700 of the donors. Most TCR sequences were observed very rarely across donors, whereas some public TCRs were present in many individuals. Because HLA typing was unavailable for some donors at each locus, only the typed subset was used in association tests. According to a later genetic analysis, donors in an Asian-associated ancestry cluster had fewer N-insertions in productive TCRs than the approximately 670-donor mean. Compared with equally common non-associated chains, HLA-associated TCR beta chains in a later analysis were more clonally expanded and had lower generation probabilities. Three of the identified cytomegalovirus-associated TCR beta chains were confirmed in vitro to be specific for cytomegalovirus antigens.

The V end loses 0 bases and the J end loses 0 bases, and a stretch of 6 bases separates them. The germline V gene gives CDR1 as SGHRS and CDR2 as YFSETQ. The CDR3, cysteine through phenylalanine, is 14 amino acids long. Just CDR3 DNA is preserved here, 42 bases in frame from base 1. The cohort was made up of under 800 healthy bone marrow donors. At the time of sampling, every cohort member was nominally healthy, though immune exposures that went unrecorded were likely present. The donor was CMV seronegative and was included in the group of a few hundred seronegative cohort members. Every donor gave a peripheral blood sample, and the peripheral blood mononuclear cells from that sample were used for TCR beta sequencing. Genomic DNA extraction from the blood cell samples was performed with the Qiagen DNeasy Blood Extraction Kit. The receptor library was made with the immunoSEQ multiplex PCR assay. A mixture of 60 forward primers for TCR Vbeta segments and 13 reverse primers for TCR Jbeta segments was used in the multiplex PCR. The CDR3 region of rearranged TCR beta genes was amplified from genomic DNA by a multiplex PCR assay. The Illumina HiSeq System was used to sequence the amplified TCR beta libraries as 87-base-pair reads. The authors processed their data as follows. In a later analysis, 70 million to 95 million unique TCR beta chains were counted across the roughly 670 repertoires, and approximately 11 million of these chains were shared by at least two donors. Raw reads were error-corrected and collapsed into unique sequences by a nearest-neighbor algorithm in which closely related sequences were merged to remove PCR and sequencing errors. To assign V, D and J gene segments, CDR3 sequences were aligned to IMGT reference sequences. Each retained sequence needed at least a six-nucleotide match to both a V gene segment and a J gene segment. Rearrangements were called productive when the CDR3 lacked stop codons and stayed in frame with V and J; all others were non-productive. Following IMGT convention, CDR3 was defined as the stretch from the second conserved V-encoded cysteine up to the conserved J-encoded phenylalanine. Sequences without an unambiguous match to a single V gene segment were excluded from the earlier analysis of a few hundred of the donors. In an earlier analysis of approximately 500 of the donors, a V segment was called functional when productive rearrangements were above 56.7%, and segregating when the standard deviation between donors exceeded 5%. A statistical classification framework was built for diagnosing cytomegalovirus status from the catalog of TCR beta chain sequences. In a later analysis, V and J genes were assigned by comparing TCR nucleotide sequences against IMGT/GENE-DB human TR gene sequences. A later analysis assigned CDR3 sequences and most-parsimonious VDJ recombination scenarios with the TCRdist pipeline. A later analysis defined each TCR beta chain by its CDR3 amino acid sequence plus V-gene family, and excluded reads lacking a unique V-gene family. A later analysis removed nearly 600 highly shared, low-generation-probability nucleotide sequences to deal with suspected cross-contamination and a sequencing artifact. In a later analysis, a clonal expansion index for each public chain was calculated from normalized within-repertoire ranks of inferred template counts. A later analysis computed generation probabilities with a VDJ recombination model fitted to out-of-frame rearrangements, and checked the results against IGoR. A later analysis scored TCR-TCR, TCR-HLA and TCR-CMV co-occurrence with hypergeometric tests, applying a repertoire-size bias correction to TCR pairs. A later analysis estimated false discovery rates by permuting HLA or CMV assignments 20 times. A later analysis grouped co-occurring TCRs with DBSCAN, adding TCRdist sequence similarity when clustering within HLA-allele-positive subsets. Co-occurrence clustering excluded repertoires with fewer than 30,000 or more than 120,000 public chains, plus five with anomalous nucleotide sharing. TCRdb took this table from immuneACCESS and kept in-frame rearrangements with V and J called. Such tables lack part of the clones; where checked against another copy, unresolved V genes explain under half of the gap, and the rest is unexplained. The V and J calls and the clone size are those of that table, but D and trimming were determined from the DNA. Recorded for this sample are 100,000 to 150,000 clones; roughly 84% of them occurred a single time. The top ten constitute roughly 1.8% of the sample.

Turning to this clone: What antigen it recognizes has not been identified. Base qualities are not recorded, but no much larger clone differs from it by a single base.

This TCR came from a boy younger than 18 in good health and CMV-seronegative. The chain uses TRBV5-1 and TRBJ1-2, with an unclear D gene assignment. Sequenced input: PBMCs. The CDR3 is CASSLAQPNYGYTF. The nucleotides are TGCGCCAGCAGCTTGGCACAACCTAACTATGGCTACACCTTC.